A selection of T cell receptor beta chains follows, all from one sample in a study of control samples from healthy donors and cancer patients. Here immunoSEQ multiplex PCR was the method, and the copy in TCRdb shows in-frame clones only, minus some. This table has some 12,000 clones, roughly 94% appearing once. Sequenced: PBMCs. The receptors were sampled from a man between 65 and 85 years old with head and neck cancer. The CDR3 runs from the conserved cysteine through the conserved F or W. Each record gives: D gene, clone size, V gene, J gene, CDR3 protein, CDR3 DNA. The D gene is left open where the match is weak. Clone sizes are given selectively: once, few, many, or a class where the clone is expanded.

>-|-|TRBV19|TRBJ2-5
CASSSYHGRGETQYF
TGTGCCAGTAGTAGCTACCATGGCAGGGGTGAGACCCAGTACTTC
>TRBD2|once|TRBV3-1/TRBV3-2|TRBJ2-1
CASSQTSGGAGNEQFF
TGTGCCAGCAGCCAGACTAGCGGGGGGGCCGGCAATGAGCAGTTCTTC
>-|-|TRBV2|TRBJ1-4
CASRRQGGLTNEKLFF
TGTGCCAGCAGGAGACAAGGTGGCTTAACTAATGAAAAACTGTTTTTT
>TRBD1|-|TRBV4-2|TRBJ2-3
CASSQGTGLTDTQYF
TGTGCCAGCAGCCAGGGGACAGGGCTCACAGATACGCAGTATTTT
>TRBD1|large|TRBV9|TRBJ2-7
CASSLGQGSSYEQYF
TGTGCCAGCAGCTTGGGACAGGGGAGCTCCTACGAGCAGTACTTC
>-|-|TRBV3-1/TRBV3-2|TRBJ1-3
CASSQYGSPGNTIYF
TGTGCCAGCAGCCAATACGGCAGCCCTGGAAACACCATATATTTT
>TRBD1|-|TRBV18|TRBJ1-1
CASSPARQGRSMNTEAFF
TGTGCCAGCTCACCCGCTCGACAGGGGCGATCTATGAACACTGAAGCTTTCTTT
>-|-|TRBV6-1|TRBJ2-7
CASSDHMTGYHYEQYF
TGTGCCAGCAGTGATCATATGACGGGATATCACTACGAGCAGTACTTC
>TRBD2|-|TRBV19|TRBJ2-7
CASSRFPTSGVSYEQYF
TGTGCCAGTAGTAGATTTCCTACTAGCGGGGTCTCCTACGAGCAGTACTTC
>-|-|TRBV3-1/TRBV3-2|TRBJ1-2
CASSQAKGSGYTF
TGTGCCAGCAGCCAAGCGAAAGGGTCGGGCTACACCTTC
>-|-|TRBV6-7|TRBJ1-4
CASSYSTSRYEKLFF
TGTGCCAGCAGTTACTCGACGTCACGCTATGAAAAACTGTTTTTT
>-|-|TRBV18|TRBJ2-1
CASSPGTYNEQFF
TGTGCCAGCTCACCGGGCACATACAATGAGCAGTTCTTC
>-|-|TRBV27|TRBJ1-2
CASSPDIVDGYTF
TGTGCCAGCAGCCCGGACATTGTAGACGGCTACACCTTC
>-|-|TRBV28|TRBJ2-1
CASISSYNEQFF
TGTGCCAGCATAAGCTCCTACAATGAGCAGTTCTTC
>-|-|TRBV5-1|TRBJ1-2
CASAPVGDYGYTF
TGCGCCAGCGCCCCGGTGGGGGACTATGGCTACACCTTC
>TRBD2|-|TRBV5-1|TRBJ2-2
CASSLLGPGGNTGELFF
TGCGCCAGCAGCTTGTTAGGGCCGGGGGGGAACACCGGGGAGCTGTTTTTT
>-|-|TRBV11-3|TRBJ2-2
CASSSRQGPGELFF
TGTGCCAGCAGCTCAAGACAAGGTCCGGGGGAGCTGTTTTTT
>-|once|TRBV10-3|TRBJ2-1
CAISGTGTGEFF
TGTGCCATCAGCGGTACCGGGACCGGGGAGTTCTTC
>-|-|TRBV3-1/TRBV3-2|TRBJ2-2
CASSQDLAPTGELFF
TGTGCCAGCAGCCAAGATCTAGCGCCCACCGGGGAGCTGTTTTTT
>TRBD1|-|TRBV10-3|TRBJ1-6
CAISGQGYNSPLHF
TGTGCCATCAGTGGACAGGGCTATAATTCACCCCTCCACTTT
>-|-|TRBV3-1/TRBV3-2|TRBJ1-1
CASSQSLMGTEAFF
TGTGCCAGCAGCCAAAGCTTGATGGGGACTGAAGCTTTCTTT
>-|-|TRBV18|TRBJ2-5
CASSPQVGETQYF
TGTGCCAGCTCACCACAGGTGGGGGAGACCCAGTACTTC
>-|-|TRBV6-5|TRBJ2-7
CASGPGPYEQYF
TGTGCCAGCGGCCCAGGGCCCTACGAGCAGTACTTC
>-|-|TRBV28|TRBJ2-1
CASGGNEQFF
TGTGCCAGCGGGGGCAATGAGCAGTTCTTC
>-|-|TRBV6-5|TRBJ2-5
CASSYQKTQYF
TGTGCCAGCAGTTACCAGAAGACCCAGTACTTC
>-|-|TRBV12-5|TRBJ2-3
CASGTRAKSTDTQYF
TGTGCTAGTGGTACCCGGGCGAAAAGCACAGATACGCAGTATTTT
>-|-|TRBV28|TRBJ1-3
CASSLRGSSSGNTIYF
TGTGCCAGCAGTTTAAGGGGGTCTAGCTCTGGAAACACCATATATTTT
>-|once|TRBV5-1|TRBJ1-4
CASSLQRQTNEKLFF
TGCGCCAGCAGCTTGCAGCGGCAGACTAATGAAAAACTGTTTTTT
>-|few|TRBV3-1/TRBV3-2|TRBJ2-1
CASSLGVVSYNEQFF
TGTGCCAGCAGCCTCGGAGTAGTATCCTACAATGAGCAGTTCTTC
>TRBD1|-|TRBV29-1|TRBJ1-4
CSFRQGGEEKLFF
TGCAGCTTCAGACAGGGTGGTGAGGAAAAACTGTTTTTT
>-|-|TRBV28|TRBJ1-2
CASRQASPWGLGYTF
TGTGCCAGCAGACAGGCGTCCCCTTGGGGGCTCGGCTACACCTTC
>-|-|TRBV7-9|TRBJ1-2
CASSPRDSFYGYTF
TGTGCCAGCAGCCCACGGGACTCATTTTATGGCTACACCTTC
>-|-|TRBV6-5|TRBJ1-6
CASSYSIWQGSPLHF
TGTGCCAGCAGTTACTCGATATGGCAGGGGTCACCCCTCCACTTT
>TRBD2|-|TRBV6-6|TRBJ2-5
CASSYGVAGDQETQYF
TGTGCCAGCAGTTACGGGGTAGCGGGGGATCAAGAGACCCAGTACTTC
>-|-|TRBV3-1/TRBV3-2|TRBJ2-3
CASSQVGTKPDTQYF
TGTGCCAGCAGCCAAGTTGGGACCAAACCAGATACGCAGTATTTT
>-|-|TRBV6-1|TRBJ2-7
CASSEKGRLDGEQYF
TGTGCCAGCAGTGAAAAGGGTCGGCTCGACGGGGAGCAGTACTTC
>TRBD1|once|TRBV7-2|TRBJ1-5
CASSTRTGGQPQHF
TGTGCCAGCAGCACGCGGACAGGGGGACAGCCCCAGCATTTT
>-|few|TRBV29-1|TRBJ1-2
CSVEQHNYGYTF
TGCAGCGTGGAACAGCATAACTATGGCTACACCTTC
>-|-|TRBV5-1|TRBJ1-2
CASSLAGAGGYTF
TGCGCCAGCAGCTTGGCAGGGGCGGGTGGCTACACCTTC
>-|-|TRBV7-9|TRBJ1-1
CASSFGGGGMGTEAFF
TGTGCCAGCAGCTTTGGGGGAGGGGGTATGGGAACTGAAGCTTTCTTT